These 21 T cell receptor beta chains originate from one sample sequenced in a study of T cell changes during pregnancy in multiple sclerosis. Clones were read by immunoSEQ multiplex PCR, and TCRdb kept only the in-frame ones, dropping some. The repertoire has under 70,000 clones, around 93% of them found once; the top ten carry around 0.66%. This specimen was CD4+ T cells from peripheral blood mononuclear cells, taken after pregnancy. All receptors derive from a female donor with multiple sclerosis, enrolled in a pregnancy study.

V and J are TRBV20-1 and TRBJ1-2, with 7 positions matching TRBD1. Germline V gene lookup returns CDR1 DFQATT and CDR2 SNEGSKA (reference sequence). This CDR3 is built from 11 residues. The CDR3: CRVHRGGGYTF. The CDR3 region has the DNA TGCAGGGTCCACAGGGGAGGTGGCTACACCTTC.

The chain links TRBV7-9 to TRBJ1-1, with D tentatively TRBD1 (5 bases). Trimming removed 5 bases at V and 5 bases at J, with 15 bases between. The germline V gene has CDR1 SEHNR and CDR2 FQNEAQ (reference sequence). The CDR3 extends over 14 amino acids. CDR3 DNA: TGTGCCAGCAGCCAGATCAGGGTTAGGACTGAAGCTTTCTTT. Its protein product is CASSQIRVRTEAFF. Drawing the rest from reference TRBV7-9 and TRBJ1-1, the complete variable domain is DTGVSQNPRHKITKRGQNVTFRCDPISEHNRLYWYRQTLGQGPEFLTYFQNEAQLEKSRLLSDRFSAERPKGSFSTLEIQRTEQGDSAMYLCASSQIRVRTEAFFGQGTRLTVV.

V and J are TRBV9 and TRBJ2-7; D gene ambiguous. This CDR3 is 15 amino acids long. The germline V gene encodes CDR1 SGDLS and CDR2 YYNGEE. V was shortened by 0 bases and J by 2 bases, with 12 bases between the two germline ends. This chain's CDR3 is CASSVERSGPYEQYF. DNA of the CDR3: TGTGCCAGCAGCGTAGAACGCTCAGGCCCCTACGAGCAGTACTTC.

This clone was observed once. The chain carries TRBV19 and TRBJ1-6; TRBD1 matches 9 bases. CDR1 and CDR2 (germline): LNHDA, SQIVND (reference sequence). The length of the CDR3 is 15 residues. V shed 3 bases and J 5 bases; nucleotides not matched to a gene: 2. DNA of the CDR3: TGTGCCAGTAGTATCCGGACAGGGGATAATTCACCCCTCCACTTT. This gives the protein CASSIRTGDNSPLHF.

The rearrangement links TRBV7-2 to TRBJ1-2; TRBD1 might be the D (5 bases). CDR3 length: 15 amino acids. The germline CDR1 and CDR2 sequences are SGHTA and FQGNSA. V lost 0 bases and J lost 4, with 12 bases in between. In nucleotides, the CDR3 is TGTGCCAGCAGCTTAGCGGGCAGCGGGGGCTATGGCTACACCTTC. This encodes CASSLAGSGGYGYTF.

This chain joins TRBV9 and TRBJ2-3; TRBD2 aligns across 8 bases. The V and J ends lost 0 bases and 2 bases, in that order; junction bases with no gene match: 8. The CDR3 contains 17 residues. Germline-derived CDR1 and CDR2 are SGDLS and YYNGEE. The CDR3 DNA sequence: TGTGCCAGCAGCGTAGACCGCGCGGGGGGCCACACAGATACGCAGTATTTT. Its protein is CASSVDRAGGHTDTQYF.

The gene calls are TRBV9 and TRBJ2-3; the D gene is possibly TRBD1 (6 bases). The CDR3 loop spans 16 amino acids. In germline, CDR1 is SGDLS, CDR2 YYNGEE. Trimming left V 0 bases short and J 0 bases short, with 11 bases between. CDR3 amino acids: CASSVGGLISTDTQYF. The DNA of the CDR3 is TGTGCCAGCAGCGTAGGGGGGCTGATTAGCACAGATACGCAGTATTTT. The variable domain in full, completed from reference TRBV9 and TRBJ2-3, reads DSGVTQTPKHLITATGQRVTLRCSPRSGDLSVYWYQQSLDQGLQFLIQYYNGEERAKGNILERFSAQQFPDLHSELNLSSLELGDSALYFCASSVGGLISTDTQYFGPGTRLTVL.

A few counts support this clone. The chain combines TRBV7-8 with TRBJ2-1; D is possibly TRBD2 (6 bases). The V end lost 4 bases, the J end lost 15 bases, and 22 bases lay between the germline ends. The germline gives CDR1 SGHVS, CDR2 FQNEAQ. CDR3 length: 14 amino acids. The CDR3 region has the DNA TGTGCCAGCAGCTCGGCGGGACGAGACAGCAATGGGTTCTTC. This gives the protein CASSSAGRDSNGFF. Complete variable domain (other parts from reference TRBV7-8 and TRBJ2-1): GAGVSQSPRYKVAKRGQDVALRCDPISGHVSLFWYQQALGQGPEFLTYFQNEAQLDKSGLPSDRFFAERPEGSVSTLKIQRTQQEDSAVYLCASSSAGRDSNGFFGPGTRLTVL.

The CDR3 reads CASKSRGTNEKLFF. The CDR3 DNA reads as TGTGCCTCCAAGTCCCGGGGAACTAATGAAAAACTGTTTTTT. The V gene is TRBV30, the J gene TRBJ1-4, with D uncertain. Per the germline V gene, CDR1 is GTSNPN and CDR2 is SVGIG (reference sequence). The CDR3 sequence is 14 residues long. V was shortened by 7 bases and J by 1 base, with 13 bases between the two germline ends.

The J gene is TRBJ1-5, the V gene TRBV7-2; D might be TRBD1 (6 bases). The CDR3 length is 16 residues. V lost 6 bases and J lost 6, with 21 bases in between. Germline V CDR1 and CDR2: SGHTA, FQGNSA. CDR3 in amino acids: CASRDVGGGLGQPQHF. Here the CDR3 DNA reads TGTGCCAGCAGGGACGTAGGGGGGGGGCTTGGTCAGCCCCAGCATTTT. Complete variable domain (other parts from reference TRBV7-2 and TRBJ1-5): GAGVSQSPSNKVTEKGKDVELRCDPISGHTALYWYRQSLGQGLEFLIYFQGNSAPDKSGLPSDRFSAERTGGSVSTLTIQRTQQEDSAVYLCASRDVGGGLGQPQHFGDGTRLSIL.

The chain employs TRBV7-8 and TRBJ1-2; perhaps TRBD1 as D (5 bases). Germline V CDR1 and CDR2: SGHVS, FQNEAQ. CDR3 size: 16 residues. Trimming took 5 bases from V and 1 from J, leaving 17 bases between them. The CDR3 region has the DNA TGTGCCAGCAGCCCAGACAGAGCCAAGATTAACTATGGCTACACCTTC. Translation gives CASSPDRAKINYGYTF.

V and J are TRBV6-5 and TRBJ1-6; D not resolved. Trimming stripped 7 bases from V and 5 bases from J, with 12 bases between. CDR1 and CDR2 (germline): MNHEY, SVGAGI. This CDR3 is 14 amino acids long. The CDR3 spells CASKRPDNNSPLHF. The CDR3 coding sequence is TGTGCCAGCAAAAGGCCAGACAATAATTCACCCCTCCACTTT.

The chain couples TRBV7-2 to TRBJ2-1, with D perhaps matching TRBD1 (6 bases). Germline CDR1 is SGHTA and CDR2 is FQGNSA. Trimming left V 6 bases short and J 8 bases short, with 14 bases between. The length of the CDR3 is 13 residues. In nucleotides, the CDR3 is TGTGCCAGCAGGGGGGCACCCAGGGATGAGCAGTTCTTC. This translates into CASRGAPRDEQFF.

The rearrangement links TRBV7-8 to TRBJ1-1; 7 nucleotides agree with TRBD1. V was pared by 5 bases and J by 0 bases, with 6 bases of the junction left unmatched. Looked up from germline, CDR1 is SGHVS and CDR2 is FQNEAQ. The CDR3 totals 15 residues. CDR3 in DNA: TGTGCCAGCAGCAAATCGACAGGGTTGAACACTGAAGCTTTCTTT. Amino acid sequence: CASSKSTGLNTEAFF.

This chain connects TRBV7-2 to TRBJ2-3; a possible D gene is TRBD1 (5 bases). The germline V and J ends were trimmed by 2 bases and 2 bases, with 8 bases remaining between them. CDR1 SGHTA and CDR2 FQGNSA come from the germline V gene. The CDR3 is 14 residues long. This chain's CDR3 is CASSLRRATDTQYF. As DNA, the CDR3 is TGTGCCAGCAGCTTACGCAGGGCCACAGATACGCAGTATTTT. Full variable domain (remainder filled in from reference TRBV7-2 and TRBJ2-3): GAGVSQSPSNKVTEKGKDVELRCDPISGHTALYWYRQSLGQGLEFLIYFQGNSAPDKSGLPSDRFSAERTGGSVSTLTIQRTQQEDSAVYLCASSLRRATDTQYFGPGTRLTVL.

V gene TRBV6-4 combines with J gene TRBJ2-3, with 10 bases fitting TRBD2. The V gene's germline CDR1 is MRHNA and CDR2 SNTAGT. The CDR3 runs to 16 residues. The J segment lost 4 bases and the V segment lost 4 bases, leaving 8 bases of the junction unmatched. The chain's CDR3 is CASSGLASGGSDTQYF. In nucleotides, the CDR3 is TGTGCCAGCAGTGGGTTGGCTAGCGGGGGATCAGATACGCAGTATTTT.

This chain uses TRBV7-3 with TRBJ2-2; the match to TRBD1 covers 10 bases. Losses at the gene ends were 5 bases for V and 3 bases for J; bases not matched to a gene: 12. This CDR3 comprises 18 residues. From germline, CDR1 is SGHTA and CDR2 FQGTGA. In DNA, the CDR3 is TGTGCCAGCAGCCACTCGCGCCCCGGGACAGGGGACACCGGGGAGCTGTTTTTT. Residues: CASSHSRPGTGDTGELFF.

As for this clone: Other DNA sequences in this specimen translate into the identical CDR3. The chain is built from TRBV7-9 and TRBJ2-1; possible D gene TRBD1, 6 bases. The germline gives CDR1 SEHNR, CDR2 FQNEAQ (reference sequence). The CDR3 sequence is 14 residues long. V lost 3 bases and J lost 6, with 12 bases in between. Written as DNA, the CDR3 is TGTGCCAGCAGCTTGGGCCAGGGGTTCAATGAGCAGTTCTTC. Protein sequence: CASSLGQGFNEQFF.

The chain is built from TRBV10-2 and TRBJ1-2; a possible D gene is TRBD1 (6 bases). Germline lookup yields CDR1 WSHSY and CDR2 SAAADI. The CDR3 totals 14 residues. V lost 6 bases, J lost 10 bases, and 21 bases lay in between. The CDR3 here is CASSPLQGEASYTF. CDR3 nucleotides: TGCGCCAGCAGCCCCCTACAGGGAGAGGCTTCCTACACCTTC.

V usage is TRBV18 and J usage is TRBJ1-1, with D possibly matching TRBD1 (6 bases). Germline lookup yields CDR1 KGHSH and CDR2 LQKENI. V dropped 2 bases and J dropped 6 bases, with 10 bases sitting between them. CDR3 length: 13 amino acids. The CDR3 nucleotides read TGTGCCAGCTCACCATTAGGGGGGGCTGAAGCTTTCTTT. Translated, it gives CASSPLGGAEAFF.

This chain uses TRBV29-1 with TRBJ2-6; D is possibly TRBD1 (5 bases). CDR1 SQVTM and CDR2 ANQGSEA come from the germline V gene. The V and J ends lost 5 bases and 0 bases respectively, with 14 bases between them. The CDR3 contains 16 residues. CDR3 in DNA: TGCAGCGTTCAGGGCCCGTCCACCTCTGGGGCCAACGTCCTGACTTTC. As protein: CSVQGPSTSGANVLTF. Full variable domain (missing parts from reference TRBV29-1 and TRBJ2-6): SAVISQKPSRDICQRGTSLTIQCQVDSQVTMMFWYRQQPGQSLTLIATANQGSEATYESGFVIDKFPISRPNLTFSTLTVSNMSPEDSSIYLCSVQGPSTSGANVLTFGAGSRLTVL.